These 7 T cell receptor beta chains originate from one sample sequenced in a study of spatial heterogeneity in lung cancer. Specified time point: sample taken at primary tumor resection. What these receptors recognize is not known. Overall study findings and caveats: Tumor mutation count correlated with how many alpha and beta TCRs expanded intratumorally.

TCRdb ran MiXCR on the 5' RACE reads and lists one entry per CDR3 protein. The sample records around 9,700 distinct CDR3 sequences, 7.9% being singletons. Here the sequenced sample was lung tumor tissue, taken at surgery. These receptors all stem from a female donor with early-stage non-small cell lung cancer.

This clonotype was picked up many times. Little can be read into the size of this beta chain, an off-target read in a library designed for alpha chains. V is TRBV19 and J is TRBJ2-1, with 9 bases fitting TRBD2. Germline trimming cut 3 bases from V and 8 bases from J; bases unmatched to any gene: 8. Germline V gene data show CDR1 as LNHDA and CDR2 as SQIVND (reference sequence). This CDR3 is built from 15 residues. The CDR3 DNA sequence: TGTGCCAGTAGTATGGGCGGGGGGGCTAAGCATGAGCAGTTCTTC. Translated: CASSMGGGAKHEQFF.

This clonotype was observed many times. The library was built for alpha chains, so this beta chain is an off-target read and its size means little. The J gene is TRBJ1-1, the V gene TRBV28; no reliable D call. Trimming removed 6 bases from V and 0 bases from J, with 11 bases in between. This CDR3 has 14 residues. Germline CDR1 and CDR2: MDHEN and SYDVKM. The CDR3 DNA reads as TGTGCCAGCAGCCCAGGCGCCCTGAACACTGAAGCTTTCTTT. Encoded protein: CASSPGALNTEAFF.

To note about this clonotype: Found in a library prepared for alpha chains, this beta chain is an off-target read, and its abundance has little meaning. CDR3 bases: TGTGCCAGCAGAACAGGGGGGGCTATTAACTATGGCTACACCTTC. It yields the protein CASRTGGAINYGYTF. The chain employs TRBV2 and TRBJ1-2; 8 bases are shared with TRBD1. After removal of 6 bases from V and 1 base from J, the junction contained 7 bases not matched to a gene. This CDR3 has 15 residues. CDR1 SNHLY and CDR2 FYNNEI come from the germline V gene.

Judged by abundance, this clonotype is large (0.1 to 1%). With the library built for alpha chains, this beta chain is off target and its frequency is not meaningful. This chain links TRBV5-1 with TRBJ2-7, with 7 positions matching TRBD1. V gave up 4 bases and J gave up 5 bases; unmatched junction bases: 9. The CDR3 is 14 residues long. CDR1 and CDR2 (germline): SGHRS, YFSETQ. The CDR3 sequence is CASSLRQGLDEQYF. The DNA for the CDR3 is TGCGCCAGCAGCCTCCGACAGGGCCTCGACGAGCAGTACTTC. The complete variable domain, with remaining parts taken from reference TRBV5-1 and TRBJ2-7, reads KAGVTQTPRYLIKTRGQQVTLSCSPISGHRSVSWYQQTPGQGLQFLFEYFSETQRNKGNFPGRFSGRQFSNSRSEMNVSTLELGDSALYLCASSLRQGLDEQYFGPGTRLTVT.

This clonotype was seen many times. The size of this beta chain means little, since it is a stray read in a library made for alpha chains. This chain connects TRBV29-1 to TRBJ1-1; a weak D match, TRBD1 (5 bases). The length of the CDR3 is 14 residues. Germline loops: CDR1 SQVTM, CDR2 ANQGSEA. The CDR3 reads CSVSPGGVNTEAFF. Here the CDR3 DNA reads TGCAGTGTTTCTCCGGGGGGAGTGAACACTGAAGCTTTCTTT.

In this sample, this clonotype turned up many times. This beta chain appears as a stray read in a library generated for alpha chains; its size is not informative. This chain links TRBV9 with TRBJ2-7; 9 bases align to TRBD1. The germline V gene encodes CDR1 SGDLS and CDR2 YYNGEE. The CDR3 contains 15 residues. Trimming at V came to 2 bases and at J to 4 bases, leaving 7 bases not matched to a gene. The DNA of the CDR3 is TGTGCCAGCAGCGTTGGGACAGGGAGTAAGTACGAGCAGTACTTC. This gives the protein CASSVGTGSKYEQYF.

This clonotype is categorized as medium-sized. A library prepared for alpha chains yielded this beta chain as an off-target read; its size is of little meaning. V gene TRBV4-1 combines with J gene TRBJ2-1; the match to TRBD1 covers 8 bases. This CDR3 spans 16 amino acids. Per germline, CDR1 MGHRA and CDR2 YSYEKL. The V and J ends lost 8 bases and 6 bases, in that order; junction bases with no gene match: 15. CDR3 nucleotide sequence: TGCGCCAGCGCACCCGCCGCGGCAGGGGGCTTCAATGAGCAGTTCTTC. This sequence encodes CASAPAAAGGFNEQFF.